These 19 T cell receptor beta chains came from one sample sequenced in a study of OX40 agonist ivuxolimab in advanced cancers. Some clones are missing from TCRdb's copy, which holds only in-frame ones; the method was immunoSEQ multiplex PCR. The table includes roughly 70,000 clones, roughly 85% detected once. Sample: CD4+ or CD8+ T cells sorted from blood, taken in a trial of the OX40 agonist ivuxolimab. These receptors were collected from an adult with an advanced solid tumor such as melanoma, head and neck, liver or kidney cancer.

The chain has TRBV15 and TRBJ1-5; D remains ambiguous. Trimming left V 6 bases short and J 4 bases short, with 13 bases between. Germline V gene sequence: CDR1 LNHNV, CDR2 YYDKDF (reference sequence). The CDR3 extends over 14 amino acids. CDR3 coding DNA: TGTGCCACCAGGGCCCTCAGCGAGAATCAGCCCCAGCATTTT. Encoded protein: CATRALSENQPQHF.

The chain combines TRBV4-1 with TRBJ1-5; 10 bases fit TRBD1. The CDR3 has 15 residues. The ends lost 8 bases at V and 4 bases at J; junction bases unmatched: 8. Germline loops: CDR1 MGHRA, CDR2 YSYEKL. The CDR3 sequence: CASEGTGEGNQPQHF. The CDR3 nucleotides read TGCGCCAGCGAGGGGACAGGGGAGGGAAATCAGCCCCAGCATTTT.

The chain combines TRBV15 with TRBJ1-4; 11 bases are shared with TRBD1. Trimming took 5 bases from V and 6 from J; bases not matched to a gene: 5. This CDR3 has 15 amino acids. Germline CDR1 LNHNV, CDR2 YYDKDF (reference sequence). CDR3 DNA sequence: TGTGCCACCAGCGGACAGGGGGCGCCGGATGAAAAACTGTTTTTT. Amino acid sequence: CATSGQGAPDEKLFF.

The chain combines TRBV28 with TRBJ1-1; 7 nucleotides agree with TRBD1. The CDR3 contains 14 residues. CDR1 MDHEN and CDR2 SYDVKM come from the germline V gene. V lost 7 bases and J lost 10; bases outside the gene matches: 15. The CDR3 sequence is CASILQGPSRRAFF. The CDR3 DNA reads TGTGCCAGCATCTTACAGGGGCCCTCAAGGCGAGCTTTCTTT.

This chain connects TRBV28 to TRBJ2-7; a possible D gene is TRBD2 (5 bases). This CDR3 spans 14 amino acids. The V gene lost 6 bases and the J gene lost 2 bases, with 14 bases spanning the gap. Per the germline V gene, CDR1 is MDHEN and CDR2 is SYDVKM. In DNA, the CDR3 is TGTGCCAGCAGATATGGGAGCCTTGCCTACGAGCAGTACTTC. This codes for CASRYGSLAYEQYF. The full variable domain, completed using reference TRBV28 and TRBJ2-7, is DVKVTQSSRYLVKRTGEKVFLECVQDMDHENMFWYRQDPGLGLRLIYFSYDVKMKEKGDIPEGYSVSREKKERFSLILESASTNQTSMYLCASRYGSLAYEQYFGPGTRLTVT.

The rearrangement joins TRBV6-1 to TRBJ2-1; TRBD2 agrees at 14 bases. V lost 4 bases and J lost 10; bases outside the gene matches: 9. CDR3 length: 16 residues. CDR1 and CDR2 (germline): MNHNS, SASEGT. The CDR3 nucleotides are TGTGCCAGCAGTGTTAGACTAGCGGGAGGGCCGTGGGAGCAGTTCTTC. This sequence encodes CASSVRLAGGPWEQFF.

The CDR3 loop is CASSFLAASGANVLTF. The CDR3 nucleotides read TGTGCCAGCAGTTTTTTAGCCGCCTCTGGGGCCAACGTCCTGACTTTC. The rearrangement uses TRBV6-5 and TRBJ2-6, with D uncertain. Trimming removed 4 bases at V and 0 bases at J, with 10 bases between. Germline assignment: CDR1 MNHEY and CDR2 SVGAGI. The CDR3 length is 16 residues.

The rearrangement uses TRBV2 and TRBJ2-5, with TRBD1 identical over 10 bases. The CDR3 contains 15 residues. Germline assignment: CDR1 SNHLY and CDR2 FYNNEI. J gave up 4 bases and V 6 bases, and 8 bases lay outside the gene matches. The CDR3 bases are TGTGCCAGCAGAAACCGGGACAGGGGACGAGAGACCCAGTACTTC. It translates to CASRNRDRGRETQYF.

The CDR3 region has the DNA TGTGCCAGCAGCAGGCCCGCGAACACCGGGGAGCTGTTTTTT. This sequence encodes CASSRPANTGELFF. V gene TRBV2 combines with J gene TRBJ2-2; D remains ambiguous. Germline loops: CDR1 SNHLY, CDR2 FYNNEI. This CDR3 region has 14 residues. The V end was cut by 6 bases, the J end by 0 bases, with 8 bases between.

This rearrangement joins TRBV29-1 to TRBJ2-1, with 7 positions matching TRBD1. V shed 4 bases and J 8 bases; nucleotides not matched to a gene: 5. CDR1 SQVTM and CDR2 ANQGSEA come from the germline V gene. The CDR3 loop spans 12 amino acids. For the CDR3, the DNA is TGCAGCGTTGGTAGGGGGCTTCATGAGCAGTTCTTC. It is translated as CSVGRGLHEQFF.

The rearrangement uses TRBV15 and TRBJ2-3; 7 bases match TRBD1. CDR1 is LNHNV and CDR2 is YYDKDF in the germline V gene (reference sequence). CDR3 length equals 16 residues. With 4 bases clipped from V and 5 bases from J, the junction kept 12 bases outside the gene matches. The CDR3 region has the DNA TGTGCCACCAGCAACGCCGGGACAGCCTTCCTAGATACGCAGTATTTT. Residues: CATSNAGTAFLDTQYF. Full variable domain (rest looked up from reference TRBV15 and TRBJ2-3): DAMVIQNPRYQVTQFGKPVTLSCSQTLNHNVMYWYQQKSSQAPKLLFHYYDKDFNNEADTPDNFQSRRPNTSFCFLDIRSPGLGDTAMYLCATSNAGTAFLDTQYFGPGTRLTVL.

The chain carries TRBV7-9 and TRBJ2-5; 10 positions match TRBD1. Germline V lookup: CDR1 SEHNR, CDR2 FQNEAQ (reference sequence). This CDR3 region has 14 residues. Germline trimming cut 4 bases from V and 11 bases from J; bases unmatched to any gene: 10. In DNA, the CDR3 is TGTGCCAGCAGCTCTACGGGACAGGGGTGGGAGCAGTACTTC. Its protein product is CASSSTGQGWEQYF.

The chain uses TRBV10-3 and TRBJ2-2; no firm D call. In germline, CDR1 is ENHRY, CDR2 SYGVKD. Trimming removed 0 bases from V and 2 bases from J, with 7 bases in between. CDR3 length equals 15 residues. The CDR3 coding sequence is TGTGCCATCAGTGAGTCCCGACTCAACACCGGGGAGCTGTTTTTT. Translated: CAISESRLNTGELFF.

The chain joins TRBV18 to TRBJ2-3, with D perhaps matching TRBD1 (6 bases). This CDR3 contains 13 residues. The V end was cut by 6 bases, the J end by 4 bases, with 11 bases between. Germline CDR1 KGHSH, CDR2 LQKENI. The CDR3 is CASSSNRADTQYF. For the CDR3, the DNA is TGTGCCAGCTCGTCCAACAGGGCAGATACGCAGTATTTT. Drawing the rest from reference TRBV18 and TRBJ2-3, the complete variable domain is NAGVMQNPRHLVRRRGQEARLRCSPMKGHSHVYWYRQLPEEGLKFMVYLQKENIIDESGMPKERFSAEFPKEGPSILRIQQVVRGDSAAYFCASSSNRADTQYFGPGTRLTVL.

DNA of the CDR3: TGCAGCATGCTGACAGGGGGCTCTGGAAACACCATATATTTT. Translation gives CSMLTGGSGNTIYF. The chain joins TRBV29-1 to TRBJ1-3, with TRBD1 matching 9 bases. This CDR3 contains 14 residues. J was trimmed by 0 bases and V by 8 bases; bases with no gene match: 5. In germline, CDR1 is SQVTM, CDR2 ANQGSEA.

The chain couples TRBV20-1 to TRBJ2-3; no clear D. The CDR3 sequence is 11 residues long. Germline CDR1 reads DFQATT; CDR2 reads SNEGSKA (reference sequence). Trimming removed 4 bases at V and 8 bases at J, with 10 bases between. The DNA of the CDR3 is TGCAGTGCTACCAACTGGGGTACGCAGTATTTT. Its protein is CSATNWGTQYF.

This chain uses TRBV2 with TRBJ2-2; D unclear. V dropped 6 bases and J dropped 6 bases, with 11 bases sitting between them. This CDR3 spans 13 amino acids. Germline CDR1 SNHLY, CDR2 FYNNEI. For the CDR3, the DNA is TGTGCCAGCAGCACGTTGGGGTCCGGGGAGCTGTTTTTT. It codes for CASSTLGSGELFF. The full variable domain, rest sourced from reference TRBV2 and TRBJ2-2, is EPEVTQTPSHQVTQMGQEVILRCVPISNHLYFYWYRQILGQKVEFLVSFYNNEISEKSEIFDDQFSVERPDGSNFTLKIRSTKLEDSAMYFCASSTLGSGELFFGEGSRLTVL.

The J gene is TRBJ2-2, the V gene TRBV7-7; no definite D call. CDR3 length equals 14 residues. Germline loops: CDR1 SSHAT, CDR2 FNYEAQ (reference sequence). Trimming removed 5 bases from V and 5 bases from J, with 12 bases in between. The CDR3 region is CASSPPYGTGELFF. DNA for the CDR3: TGTGCCAGCAGCCCCCCCTATGGTACCGGGGAGCTGTTTTTT.

The rearrangement links TRBV5-6 to TRBJ2-2; tentative D call: TRBD1 (6 bases). Germline CDR1 SGHDT, CDR2 YYEEEE. The germline V and J ends were trimmed by 4 bases and 0 bases, with 13 bases remaining between them. The CDR3 runs to 16 residues. This CDR3 reads CASSLQGPANTGELFF. In DNA, the CDR3 is TGTGCCAGCAGCCTACAGGGCCCCGCGAACACCGGGGAGCTGTTTTTT.